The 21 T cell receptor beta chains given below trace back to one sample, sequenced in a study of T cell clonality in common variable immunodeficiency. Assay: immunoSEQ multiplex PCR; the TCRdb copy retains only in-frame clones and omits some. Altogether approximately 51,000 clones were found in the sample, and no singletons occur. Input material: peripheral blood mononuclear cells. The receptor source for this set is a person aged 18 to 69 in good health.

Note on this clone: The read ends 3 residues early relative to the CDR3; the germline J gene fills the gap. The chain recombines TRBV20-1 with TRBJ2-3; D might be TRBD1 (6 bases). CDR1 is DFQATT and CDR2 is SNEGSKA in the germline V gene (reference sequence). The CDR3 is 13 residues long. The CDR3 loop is CSVTQGPNQPQYF. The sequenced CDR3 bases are TGCAGTGTCACACAGGGCCCCAATCAGCCG.

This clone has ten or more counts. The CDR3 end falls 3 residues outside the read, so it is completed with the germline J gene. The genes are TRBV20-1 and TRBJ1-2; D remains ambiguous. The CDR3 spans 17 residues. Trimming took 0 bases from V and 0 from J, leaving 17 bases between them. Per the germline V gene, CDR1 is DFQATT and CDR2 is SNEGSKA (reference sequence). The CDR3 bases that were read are TGCAGTGCTAGAGACCTAGCGACTCGTGCCGCTAACTATGGC. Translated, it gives CSARDLATRAANYG. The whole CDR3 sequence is CSARDLATRAANYGYTF.

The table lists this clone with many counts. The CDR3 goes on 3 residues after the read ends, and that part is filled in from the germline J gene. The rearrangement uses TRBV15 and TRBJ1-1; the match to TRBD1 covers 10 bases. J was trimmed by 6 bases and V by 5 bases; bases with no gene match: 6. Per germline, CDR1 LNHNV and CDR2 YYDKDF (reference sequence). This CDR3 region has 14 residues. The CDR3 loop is CATSRRQGAAEAFF. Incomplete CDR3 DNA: TGTGCCACCAGCCGTAGACAGGGGGCCGCTGAA.

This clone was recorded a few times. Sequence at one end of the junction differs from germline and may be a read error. CDR3 DNA (partial): TGTGCCGGCAGTGAACCCCTGCTAGCGGGGGGCTCCACAGATACG. The encoded protein is CAGSEPLLAGGSTDT. The whole CDR3 region reads CAGSEPLLAGGSTDTQYF. V usage is TRBV2 and J usage is TRBJ2-3; 11 bases are a match to TRBD2. Coverage ceases 3 residues before the CDR3 finishes, and the germline J gene fills in the end. The germline V gene encodes CDR1 SNHLY and CDR2 FYNNEI. CDR3 length equals 18 residues.

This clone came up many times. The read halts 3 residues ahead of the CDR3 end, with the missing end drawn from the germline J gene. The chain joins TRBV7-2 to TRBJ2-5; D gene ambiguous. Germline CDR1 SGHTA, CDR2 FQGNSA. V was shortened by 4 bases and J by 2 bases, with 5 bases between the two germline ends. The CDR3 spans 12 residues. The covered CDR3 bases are TGTGCCAGCAGCTCGTTACAAGAGACC. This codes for CASSSLQET. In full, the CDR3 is CASSSLQETQYF. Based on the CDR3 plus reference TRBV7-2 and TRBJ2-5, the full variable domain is GAGVSQSPSNKVTEKGKDVELRCDPISGHTALYWYRQSLGQGLEFLIYFQGNSAPDKSGLPSDRFSAERTGGSVSTLTIQRTQQEDSAVYLCASSSLQETQYFGPGTRLLVL.

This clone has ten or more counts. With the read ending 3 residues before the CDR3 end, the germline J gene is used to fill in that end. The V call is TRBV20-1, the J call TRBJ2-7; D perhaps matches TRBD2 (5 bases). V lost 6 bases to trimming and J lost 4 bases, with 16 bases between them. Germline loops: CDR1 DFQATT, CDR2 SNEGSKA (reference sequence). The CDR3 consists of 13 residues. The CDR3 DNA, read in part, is TGCAGTGCCCGCGGGCCCTCCTTATACGAG. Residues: CSARGPSLYE. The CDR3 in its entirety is CSARGPSLYEQYF.

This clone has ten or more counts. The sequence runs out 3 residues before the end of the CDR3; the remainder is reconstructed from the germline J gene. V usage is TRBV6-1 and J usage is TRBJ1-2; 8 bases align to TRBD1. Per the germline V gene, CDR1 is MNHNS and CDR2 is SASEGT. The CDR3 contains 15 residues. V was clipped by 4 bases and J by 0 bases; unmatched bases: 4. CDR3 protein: CASSARTGTNYGYTF. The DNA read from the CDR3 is TGTGCCAGCAGTGCCCGGACAGGGACTAACTATGGC.

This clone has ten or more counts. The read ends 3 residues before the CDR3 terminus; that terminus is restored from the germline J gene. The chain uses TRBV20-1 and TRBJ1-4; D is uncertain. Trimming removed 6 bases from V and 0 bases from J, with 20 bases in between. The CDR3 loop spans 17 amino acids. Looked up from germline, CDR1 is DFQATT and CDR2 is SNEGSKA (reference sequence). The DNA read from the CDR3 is TGCAGTGCCCAGAGGTATGACTGGGTTGCAACTAATGAAAAA. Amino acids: CSAQRYDWVATNEK. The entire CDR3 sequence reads CSAQRYDWVATNEKLFF.

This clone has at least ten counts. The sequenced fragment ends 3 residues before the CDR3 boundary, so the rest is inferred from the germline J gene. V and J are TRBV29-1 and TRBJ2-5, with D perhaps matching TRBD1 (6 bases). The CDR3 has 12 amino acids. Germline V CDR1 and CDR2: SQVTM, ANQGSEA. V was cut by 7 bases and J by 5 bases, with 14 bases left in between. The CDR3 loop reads CSGRQGTETQYF. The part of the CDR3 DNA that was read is TGCAGCGGAAGGCAGGGGACGGAGACC. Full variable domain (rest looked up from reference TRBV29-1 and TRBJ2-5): SAVISQKPSRDICQRGTSLTIQCQVDSQVTMMFWYRQQPGQSLTLIATANQGSEATYESGFVIDKFPISRPNLTFSTLTVSNMSPEDSSIYLCSGRQGTETQYFGPGTRLLVL.

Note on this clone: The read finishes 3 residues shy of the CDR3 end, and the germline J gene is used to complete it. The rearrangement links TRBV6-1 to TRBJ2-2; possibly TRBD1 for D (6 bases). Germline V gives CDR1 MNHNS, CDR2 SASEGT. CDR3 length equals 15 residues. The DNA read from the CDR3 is TGTGCCAGCAGTGAAGGGACAGACACAAATGAAAAG. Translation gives CASSEGTDTNEK. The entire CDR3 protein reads CASSEGTDTNEKLFF.

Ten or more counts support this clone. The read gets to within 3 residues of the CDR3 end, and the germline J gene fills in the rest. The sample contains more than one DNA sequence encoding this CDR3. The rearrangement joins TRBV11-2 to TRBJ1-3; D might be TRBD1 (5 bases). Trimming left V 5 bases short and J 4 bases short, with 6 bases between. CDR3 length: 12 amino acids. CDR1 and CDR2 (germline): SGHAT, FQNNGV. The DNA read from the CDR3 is TGTGCCAGCAGCCAGGGAGGAAACACC. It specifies CASSQGGNT. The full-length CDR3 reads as CASSQGGNTIYF.

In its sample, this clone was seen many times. CDR3 DNA, as far as it was read: TGTGCCAGCAGCCCCGGGGGTCCGTCTGAA. This codes for CASSPGGPSE. In full, the CDR3 reads CASSPGGPSEAFF. This sequence joins TRBV7-9 and TRBJ1-1; a weak D match, TRBD1 (5 bases). The CDR3 extends 3 residues past the end of the read, so its final part is completed from the germline J gene. Germline values: CDR1 SEHNR, CDR2 FQNEAQ (reference sequence). V was clipped by 5 bases and J by 6 bases, with 13 bases between them. The CDR3 has 13 residues.

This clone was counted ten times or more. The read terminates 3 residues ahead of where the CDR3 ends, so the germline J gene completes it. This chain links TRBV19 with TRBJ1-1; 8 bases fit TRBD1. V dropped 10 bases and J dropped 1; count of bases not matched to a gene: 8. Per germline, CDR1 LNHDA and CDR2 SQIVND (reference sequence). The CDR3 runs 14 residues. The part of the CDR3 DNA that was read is TGTGCCACCCGGACAGGGACGTCGAACACTGAA. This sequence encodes CATRTGTSNTE. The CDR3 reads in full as CATRTGTSNTEAFF.

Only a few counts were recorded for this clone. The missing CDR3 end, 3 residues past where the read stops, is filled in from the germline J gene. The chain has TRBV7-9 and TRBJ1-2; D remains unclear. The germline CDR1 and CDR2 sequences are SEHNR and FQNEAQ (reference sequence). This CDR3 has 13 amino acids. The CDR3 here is CASSPSALRGYTF. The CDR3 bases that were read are TGTGCCAGCAGCCCCAGCGCCTTGCGCGGC.

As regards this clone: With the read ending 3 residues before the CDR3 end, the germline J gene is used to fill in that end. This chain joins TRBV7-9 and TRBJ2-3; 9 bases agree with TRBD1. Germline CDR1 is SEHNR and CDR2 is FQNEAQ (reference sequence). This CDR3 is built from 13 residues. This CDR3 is CASSQDRGQPQYF. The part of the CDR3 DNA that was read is TGTGCCAGCAGTCAGGACAGGGGTCAGCCG.

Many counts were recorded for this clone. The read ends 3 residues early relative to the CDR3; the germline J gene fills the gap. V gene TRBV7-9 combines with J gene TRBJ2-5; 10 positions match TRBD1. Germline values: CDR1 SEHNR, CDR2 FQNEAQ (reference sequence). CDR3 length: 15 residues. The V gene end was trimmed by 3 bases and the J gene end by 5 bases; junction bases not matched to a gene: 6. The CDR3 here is CASSFPGTGVETQYF. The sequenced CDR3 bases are TGTGCCAGCAGCTTCCCAGGGACAGGGGTCGAGACC.

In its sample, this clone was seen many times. CDR3: CASSGFGGGRETQYF. The CDR3 bases that were read are TGTGCCAGCAGTGGATTCGGCGGGGGGCGGGAGACG. V is TRBV6-1 and J is TRBJ2-3; 8 bases are a match to TRBD2. The read ends 3 residues shy of where the CDR3 ends; the end is completed using the germline J gene. CDR3 length: 15 amino acids. Germline V gives CDR1 MNHNS, CDR2 SASEGT.

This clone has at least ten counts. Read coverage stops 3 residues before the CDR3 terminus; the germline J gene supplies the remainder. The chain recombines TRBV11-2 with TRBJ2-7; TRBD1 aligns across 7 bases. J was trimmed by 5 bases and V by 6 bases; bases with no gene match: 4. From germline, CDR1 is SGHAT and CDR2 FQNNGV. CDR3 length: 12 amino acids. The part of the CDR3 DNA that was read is TGTGCCAGCAGAAATACAGGGGACGAG. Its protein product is CASRNTGDE. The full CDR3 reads CASRNTGDEQYF.

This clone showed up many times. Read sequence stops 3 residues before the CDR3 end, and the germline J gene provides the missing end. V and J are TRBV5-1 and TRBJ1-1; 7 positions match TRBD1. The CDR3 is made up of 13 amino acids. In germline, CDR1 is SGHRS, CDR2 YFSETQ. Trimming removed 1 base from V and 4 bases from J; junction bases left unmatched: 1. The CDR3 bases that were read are TGCGCCAGCAGCTTGAGGGGGCCCACTGAA. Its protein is CASSLRGPTE. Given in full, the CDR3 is CASSLRGPTEAFF.

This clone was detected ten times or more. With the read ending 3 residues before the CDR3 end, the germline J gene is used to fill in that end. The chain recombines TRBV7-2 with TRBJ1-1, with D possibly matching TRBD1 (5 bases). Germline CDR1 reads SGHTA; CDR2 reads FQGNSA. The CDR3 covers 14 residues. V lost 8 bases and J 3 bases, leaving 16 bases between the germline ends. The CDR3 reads CASEGVSGYTEAFF. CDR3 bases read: TGTGCCAGCGAAGGGGTGTCGGGCTACACTGAA.

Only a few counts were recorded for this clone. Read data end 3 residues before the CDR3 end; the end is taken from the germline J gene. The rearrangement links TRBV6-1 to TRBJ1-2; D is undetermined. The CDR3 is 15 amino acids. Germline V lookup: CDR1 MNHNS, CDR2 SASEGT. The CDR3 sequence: CASSERLASTYDYTF. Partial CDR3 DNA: TGTGCCAGCAGTGAGCGGCTAGCCTCCACCTACGAC.